This entry lists 20 T cell receptor beta chains sequenced from one sample in a study of T cell responses to AZD1222 COVID-19 vaccine. Profiling relied on immunoSEQ multiplex PCR, and the TCRdb table lists in-frame clones only, not all of them. The table shows 45,000 to 65,000 clones, with around 90% occurring only once. The specimen comprised peripheral blood, sampled 28 days after the second AZD1222 dose. These TCRs come from an adult who received the AZD1222 COVID-19 vaccine.

This clone has just a few counts. This chain joins TRBV28 and TRBJ2-7; the D is unclear. Trimming cost V 4 bases and J 5 bases, with 12 bases left between them. This CDR3 has 13 amino acids. Germline V gives CDR1 MDHEN, CDR2 SYDVKM. DNA of the CDR3: TGTGCCAGCAGTTCCCCGGCTGGGGACGAGCAGTACTTC. Protein sequence: CASSSPAGDEQYF.

The chain carries TRBV19 and TRBJ2-7; TRBD2 matches at 9 bases. The CDR3 extends over 13 amino acids. CDR1 LNHDA and CDR2 SQIVND come from the germline V gene (reference sequence). V was pared by 4 bases and J by 8 bases, with 6 bases of the junction left unmatched. The CDR3 reads CASSKGLAFKQYF. Written as DNA, the CDR3 is TGTGCCAGTAGTAAGGGACTAGCCTTCAAGCAGTACTTC.

The CDR3 DNA reads as TGTGCCATTTCGGGGGCGGGGCCCTACGAGCAGTACTTC. This encodes CAISGAGPYEQYF. The chain links TRBV7-9 to TRBJ2-7, with D perhaps TRBD1 or TRBD2 (6 bases each). V was pared by 10 bases and J by 2 bases, with 15 bases between. The CDR3 is 13 amino acids. Per germline, CDR1 SEHNR and CDR2 FQNEAQ (reference sequence).

The chain combines TRBV28 with TRBJ1-2; D perhaps matches TRBD1 (5 bases). CDR1 MDHEN and CDR2 SYDVKM come from the germline V gene. The CDR3 totals 14 residues. The ends were cut back, 7 bases at V and 5 bases at J, with 17 bases in the middle. The CDR3 region is CASTYRRPTYGYTF. The CDR3 DNA reads TGTGCCAGCACCTACAGGAGGCCCACGTATGGCTACACCTTC.

This chain joins TRBV9 and TRBJ2-7; a possible D gene is TRBD2 (5 bases). V was clipped by 0 bases and J by 0 bases, with 16 bases between them. The germline V gene has CDR1 SGDLS and CDR2 YYNGEE. This CDR3 is 17 amino acids long. The CDR3 nucleotides read TGTGCCAGCAGCGTAGCTCCGTCCTTGCGGGCCTCCTACGAGCAGTACTTC. This gives the protein CASSVAPSLRASYEQYF.

CDR3 nucleotide sequence: TGTGCCAGCAGCTTAAGGCTAGCGGGAGGCAATGAGCAGTTCTTC. Protein sequence: CASSLRLAGGNEQFF. The chain is built from TRBV7-9 and TRBJ2-1; 11 positions match TRBD2. The CDR3 has 15 residues. V lost 2 bases and J lost 6; bases outside the gene matches: 3. Germline-derived CDR1 and CDR2 are SEHNR and FQNEAQ (reference sequence).

The CDR3: CSVEGGGVYGYTF. In DNA form, the CDR3 reads TGCAGCGTTGAAGGGGGAGGGGTCTATGGCTACACCTTC. The chain has TRBV29-1 and TRBJ1-2; a weak D match, TRBD1 (5 bases). CDR1 and CDR2 (germline): SQVTM, ANQGSEA. V lost 1 base, J lost 4 bases, and 10 bases lay in between. This CDR3 is built from 13 residues.

This clone came up once. This chain joins TRBV5-1 and TRBJ2-5; D not resolved. V dropped 4 bases and J dropped 2 bases, with 9 bases sitting between them. This CDR3 region has 13 residues. Germline values: CDR1 SGHRS, CDR2 YFSETQ. CDR3 bases: TGCGCCAGCAGCCCGACCTCTCAAGAGACCCAGTACTTC. The encoded protein is CASSPTSQETQYF.

This chain connects TRBV5-4 to TRBJ2-2; 13 nucleotides match TRBD2. V trimming: 0 bases; J trimming: 5 bases; junction bases outside the gene matches: 4. Germline values: CDR1 SGHNT, CDR2 YYREEE (reference sequence). The CDR3 covers 17 residues. The CDR3 DNA sequence: TGTGCCAGCAGCTTGGCCGGGACTAGCGGGAAAACCGGGGAGCTGTTTTTT. Encoded protein: CASSLAGTSGKTGELFF.

This chain connects TRBV19 to TRBJ1-1, with a weak D call TRBD1 (5 bases). This CDR3 has 16 amino acids. Looked up from germline, CDR1 is LNHDA and CDR2 is SQIVND (reference sequence). Trimming removed 5 bases at V and 1 base at J, with 17 bases between. CDR3 in DNA: TGTGCCAGTAGTCAGAATCCGGGACGGACGAACACTGAAGCTTTCTTT. Residues: CASSQNPGRTNTEAFF.

Comment on this clone: Its ends do not fully match the called genes, so a read error is possible. The chain has TRBV7-7 and TRBJ2-5, with D possibly matching TRBD2 (6 bases). The germline gives CDR1 SSHAT, CDR2 FNYEAQ (reference sequence). The CDR3 is 15 residues long. CDR3 DNA: TGTGCTAGCAGCCCCGGCGGGGCGGGACAAGAGACCCAGTACTTC. Its protein product is CASSPGGAGQETQYF.

V and J are TRBV6-5 and TRBJ1-2; 7 nucleotides line up with TRBD1. The trim removed 0 bases at V and 7 bases at J, leaving 5 bases unmatched. Germline assignment: CDR1 MNHEY and CDR2 SVGAGI. CDR3 length equals 14 residues. In DNA, the CDR3 is TGTGCCAGCAGTTACTCAGGGGGCGCTTTTGGCTACACCTTC. This codes for CASSYSGGAFGYTF.

J is TRBJ1-1 and V is TRBV30, with TRBD1 matching over 9 bases. CDR3 length: 15 residues. J was trimmed by 4 bases and V by 1 base; bases with no gene match: 7. Germline CDR1 reads GTSNPN; CDR2 reads SVGIG (reference sequence). CDR3 loop: CAWSGLGQGGTEAFF. The CDR3 DNA reads TGTGCCTGGAGTGGATTGGGACAGGGAGGCACTGAAGCTTTCTTT.

V gene TRBV5-1 combines with J gene TRBJ1-2, with 10 bases identical to TRBD1. CDR1 is SGHRS, CDR2 YFSETQ, per germline. The CDR3 loop spans 15 amino acids. V shed 2 bases, J shed 0 bases, and the junction held 1 base outside the gene matches. Written as DNA, the CDR3 is TGCGCCAGCAGCTTTGGGACAGGGGCTAACTATGGCTACACCTTC. Protein product: CASSFGTGANYGYTF.

The rearrangement uses TRBV4-2 and TRBJ2-1; 11 positions agree with TRBD2. The V segment lost 2 bases and the J segment 3 bases; nucleotides outside the gene matches: 6. The germline V gene has CDR1 LGHNA and CDR2 YNFKEQ. This CDR3 spans 17 amino acids. The CDR3: CASSQSLAGGFYNEQFF. The CDR3 coding sequence is TGTGCCAGCAGCCAATCCCTAGCGGGAGGCTTCTACAATGAGCAGTTCTTC.

This chain joins TRBV19 and TRBJ2-7; 8 bases are shared with TRBD1. The CDR3 spans 15 residues. The V segment lost 1 base and the J segment 2 bases; nucleotides outside the gene matches: 4. Germline V gene sequence: CDR1 LNHDA, CDR2 SQIVND (reference sequence). Written as DNA, the CDR3 is TGTGCCAGTAGTATAGGCGGACAGGGCCCCTACGAGCAGTACTTC. Translation gives CASSIGGQGPYEQYF.

The gene calls are TRBV5-1 and TRBJ2-7, with D perhaps matching TRBD1 or TRBD2 (5 bases each). The CDR3 runs 15 residues. Germline V gene sequence: CDR1 SGHRS, CDR2 YFSETQ. Trimming removed 6 bases from V and 3 bases from J, with 19 bases in between. The CDR3 is CASTSSPGRIYEQYF. The CDR3 DNA is TGCGCCAGCACCTCTTCACCGGGACGAATCTACGAGCAGTACTTC.

The rearrangement joins TRBV19 to TRBJ2-2, with D possibly matching TRBD1 (5 bases). This CDR3 has 15 residues. V was cut by 6 bases and J by 2 bases, with 13 bases left in between. CDR1 and CDR2 from the germline V gene are LNHDA and SQIVND (reference sequence). The CDR3 here is CASRGLGANTGELFF. The CDR3 coding sequence is TGTGCCAGTAGGGGCTTAGGGGCTAACACCGGGGAGCTGTTTTTT. The variable domain in full, completed from reference TRBV19 and TRBJ2-2, reads DGGITQSPKYLFRKEGQNVTLSCEQNLNHDAMYWYRQDPGQGLRLIYYSQIVNDFQKGDIAEGYSVSREKKESFPLTVTSAQKNPTAFYLCASRGLGANTGELFFGEGSRLTVL.

The chain joins TRBV2 to TRBJ2-7; 9 nucleotides align to TRBD1. This CDR3 is 15 amino acids long. CDR1 is SNHLY, CDR2 FYNNEI, per germline. J lost 0 bases, V lost 6 bases, and 6 bases had no gene match. The CDR3 bases are TGTGCCAGCAGAGGGGACAGGGTTAGCTCCTACGAGCAGTACTTC. Translating it yields CASRGDRVSSYEQYF.

This clone appeared a single time. The V call is TRBV14, the J call TRBJ2-1; 10 nucleotides match TRBD2. Trimming took 0 bases from V and 6 from J; bases not matched to a gene: 8. The length of the CDR3 is 17 residues. Germline assignment: CDR1 SGHDN and CDR2 FVKESK. Written as DNA, the CDR3 is TGTGCCAGCAGCCAAGATCCGGCTAGCGGGAGTGGCAATGAGCAGTTCTTC. Protein: CASSQDPASGSGNEQFF. The full variable domain, with the rest looked up from reference TRBV14 and TRBJ2-1, is EAGVTQFPSHSVIEKGQTVTLRCDPISGHDNLYWYRRVMGKEIKFLLHFVKESKQDESGMPNNRFLAERTGGTYSTLKVQPAELEDSGVYFCASSQDPASGSGNEQFFGPGTRLTVL.